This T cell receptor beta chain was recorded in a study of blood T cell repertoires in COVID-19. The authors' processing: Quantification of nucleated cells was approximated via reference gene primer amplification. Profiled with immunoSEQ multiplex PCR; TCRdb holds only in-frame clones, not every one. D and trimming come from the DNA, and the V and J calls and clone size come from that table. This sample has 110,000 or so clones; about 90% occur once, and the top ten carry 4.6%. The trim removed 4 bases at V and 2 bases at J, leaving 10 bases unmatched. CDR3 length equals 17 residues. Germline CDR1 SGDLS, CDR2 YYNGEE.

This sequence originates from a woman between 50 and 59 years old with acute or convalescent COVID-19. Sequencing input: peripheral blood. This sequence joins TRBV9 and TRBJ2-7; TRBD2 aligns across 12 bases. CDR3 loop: CASSPFPTSGSPYEQYF. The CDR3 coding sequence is TGTGCCAGCAGCCCGTTTCCGACTAGCGGGAGTCCCTACGAGCAGTACTTC.